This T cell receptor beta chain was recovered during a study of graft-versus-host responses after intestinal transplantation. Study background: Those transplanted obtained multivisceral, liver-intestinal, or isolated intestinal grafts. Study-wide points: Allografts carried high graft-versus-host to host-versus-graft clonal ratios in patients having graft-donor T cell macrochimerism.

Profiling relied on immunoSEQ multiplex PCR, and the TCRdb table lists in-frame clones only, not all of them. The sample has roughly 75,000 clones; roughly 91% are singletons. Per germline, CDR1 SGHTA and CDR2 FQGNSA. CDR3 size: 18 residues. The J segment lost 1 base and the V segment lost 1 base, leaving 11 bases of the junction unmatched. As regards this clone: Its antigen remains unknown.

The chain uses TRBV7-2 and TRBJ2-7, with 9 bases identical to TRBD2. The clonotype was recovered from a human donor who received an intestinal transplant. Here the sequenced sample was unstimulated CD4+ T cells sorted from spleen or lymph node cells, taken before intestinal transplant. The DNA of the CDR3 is TGTGCCAGCAGCTTAGTCGCTAGCGGGGCTCAGGGATCCTACGAGCAGTACTTC. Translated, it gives CASSLVASGAQGSYEQYF. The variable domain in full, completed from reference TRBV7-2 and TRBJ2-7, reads GAGVSQSPSNKVTEKGKDVELRCDPISGHTALYWYRQSLGQGLEFLIYFQGNSAPDKSGLPSDRFSAERTGGSVSTLTIQRTQQEDSAVYLCASSLVASGAQGSYEQYFGPGTRLTVT.